The entry below describes one TCR beta chain. The antigen remains undetermined. Naive CD8 cells, CD45RO-negative and positively selected for CCR7, excluded terminally differentiated effector memory CD45RA+ cells. Deletions cut 1 base from V and 7 bases from J, with 11 bases between. Germline V gene data show CDR1 as GTSNPN and CDR2 as SVGIG (reference sequence). The CDR3 runs 14 residues. This entry comes from a study of shared clonotypes between healthy human individuals. The study's findings and limits: Roughly 4.7% was the fraction of naive CD4 clonotypes found shared across several donors.

TCRdb keeps only in-frame clones here, not all; method: immunoSEQ multiplex PCR. The data show some 2.1 million clones, with about 93% seen just once and over 1.5% held by the top ten. The chain couples TRBV30 to TRBJ1-6, with D uncertain. The origin of this receptor is a man between 18 and 29 years old in good health. Some clones in this sample may be carry-over from other donors' samples. The material sequenced was naive CD8+ T cells from PBMCs. The CDR3 region has the DNA TGTGCCTGGAGTGGTGGGGTGATAAATTCACCCCTCCACTTT. It codes for CAWSGGVINSPLHF.